Each of the 14 T cell receptor beta chains below was sequenced from the same sample in a study of response to subunit inactivated influenza vaccine. One entry per CDR3 protein results from TCRdb running MiXCR on the RT-PCR reads. The top ten hold 2.5% to 3% of the sample, which has approximately 500,000 distinct CDR3 sequences, approximately 24% seen once. These data also formed part of another study, on T cells expressing NK-cell markers. That work adds: As the method of synthesis, 5'RACE template switching with UMIs yielded TCR beta cDNA.

The source material was CD4+ T cells sorted from PBMCs, sampled roughly 12 days after vaccination. The origin of the receptors is a man aged 50-60 years who received an inactivated influenza vaccine.

This clonotype was seen more than once but under ten times. The chain is built from TRBV10-3 and TRBJ1-1; the match to TRBD1 covers 8 bases. In germline, CDR1 is ENHRY, CDR2 SYGVKD. This CDR3 has 13 residues. Unmatched junction bases numbered 11, after V lost 7 bases and J lost 10 bases. The CDR3 sequence: CAIKPAGGKGAFF. In DNA, the CDR3 is TGTGCCATCAAACCGGCAGGGGGCAAGGGAGCTTTCTTT.

The chain recombines TRBV12-3 or TRBV12-4 with TRBJ2-5; no reliable D call. Trimming removed 3 bases at V and 0 bases at J, with 5 bases between. The CDR3 runs to 13 residues. This CDR3 reads CASSFYNQETQYF. The CDR3, as DNA: TGTGCCAGCAGTTTTTACAACCAAGAGACCCAGTACTTC.

This clonotype was observed a handful of times. This chain joins TRBV5-5 and TRBJ2-2; 8 bases are shared with TRBD2. This CDR3 is built from 15 residues. V lost 0 bases and J lost 5; bases outside the gene matches: 3. Germline lookup yields CDR1 SGHKS and CDR2 YYEKEE (reference sequence). The CDR3 sequence is CASSLAVAGTGELFF. The CDR3 nucleotides are TGTGCCAGCAGCTTGGCGGTAGCGGGGACCGGGGAGCTGTTTTTT.

V and J are TRBV7-9 and TRBJ2-7; 9 positions agree with TRBD1. The ends lost 4 bases at V and 6 bases at J; junction bases unmatched: 7. Germline lookup yields CDR1 SEHNR and CDR2 FQNEAQ (reference sequence). The CDR3 loop spans 14 amino acids. The CDR3 coding sequence is TGTGCCAGCAGCTGGTGGACAGGGGTGGCCGAGCAGTACTTC. Its protein is CASSWWTGVAEQYF.

The table lists this clonotype with many counts. This sequence joins TRBV7-9 and TRBJ2-7; D gene unclear. The CDR3 sequence is 13 residues long. Per germline, CDR1 SEHNR and CDR2 FQNEAQ (reference sequence). V lost 0 bases, J lost 6 bases, and 9 bases lay in between. This chain's CDR3 is CASSLAEGFEQYF. The CDR3 bases are TGTGCCAGCAGCTTAGCGGAAGGGTTCGAGCAGTACTTC.

This clonotype was counted between two and nine times. The chain employs TRBV7-2 and TRBJ1-2, with 7 bases that match TRBD1. The CDR3 loop spans 14 amino acids. Germline-derived CDR1 and CDR2 are SGHTA and FQGNSA. Unmatched junction bases numbered 6, after V lost 5 bases and J lost 3 bases. As DNA, the CDR3 is TGTGCCAGCAGCCGTAGACAGGGCTACTATGGCTACACCTTC. The encoded protein is CASSRRQGYYGYTF.

The chain joins TRBV30 to TRBJ2-7, with D perhaps matching TRBD1 (5 bases). There are 14 residues in the CDR3. Germline loops: CDR1 GTSNPN, CDR2 SVGIG (reference sequence). Trimming took 2 bases from V and 9 from J, leaving 20 bases between them. The CDR3 sequence: CAWSRQTLRSGQYF. CDR3 nucleotide sequence: TGTGCCTGGAGTCGACAGACCTTAAGGAGTGGGCAGTACTTC.

This chain joins TRBV5-6 and TRBJ2-1; 10 bases map to TRBD2. CDR1 is SGHDT, CDR2 YYEEEE, per germline. The CDR3 extends over 16 amino acids. The V and J ends lost 3 bases and 6 bases, in that order; junction bases with no gene match: 9. The CDR3 coding sequence is TGTGCCAGCAGCTGGACGAGAAGCGGGAGGGCCAATGAGCAGTTCTTC. Translated, it gives CASSWTRSGRANEQFF.

This clonotype was picked up a small number of times. This chain connects TRBV6-2 or TRBV6-3 to TRBJ1-2; D is possibly TRBD1 (5 bases). Trimming shortened V by 0 bases and J by 7 bases, and 24 bases separated the two germline ends. CDR1 is MNHEY and CDR2 is SVGEGT in the germline V gene. CDR3 size: 18 residues. The CDR3 loop is CASSYSGGALGSVFGYTF. CDR3 coding DNA: TGTGCCAGCAGTTACTCAGGAGGGGCTCTCGGCTCAGTTTTTGGCTACACCTTC.

This rearrangement joins TRBV7-2 to TRBJ1-5; unclear D gene. Per the germline V gene, CDR1 is SGHTA and CDR2 is FQGNSA. This CDR3 has 15 amino acids. The V end was cut by 1 base, the J end by 3 bases, with 10 bases between. Here the CDR3 DNA reads TGTGCCAGCAGCTTAGTAACCGGGTACAATCAGCCCCAGCATTTT. Translated, it gives CASSLVTGYNQPQHF.

The chain recombines TRBV9 with TRBJ1-4; the D gene is possibly TRBD1 (5 bases). This CDR3 has 17 amino acids. Germline V gene data show CDR1 as SGDLS and CDR2 as YYNGEE. The germline V and J ends were trimmed by 4 bases and 0 bases, with 16 bases remaining between them. Here the CDR3 reads CASSTLMQGATNEKLFF. CDR3 bases: TGTGCCAGCAGCACCCTAATGCAGGGCGCAACTAATGAAAAACTGTTTTTT.

The V and J genes are TRBV7-9 and TRBJ2-1; maybe TRBD2 (6 bases). The CDR3 loop spans 15 amino acids. V lost 6 bases and J lost 7, with 19 bases in between. Germline V gene data show CDR1 as SEHNR and CDR2 as FQNEAQ (reference sequence). In DNA form, the CDR3 reads TGTGCCAGCAGACGTCTGGCGGGACGGACTAATGAGCAGTTCTTC. Its translation is CASRRLAGRTNEQFF.

This chain joins TRBV7-9 and TRBJ1-1, with D unresolved. V gave up 3 bases and J gave up 1 base, with 12 bases separating them. CDR3 length: 15 amino acids. Per the germline V gene, CDR1 is SEHNR and CDR2 is FQNEAQ (reference sequence). The CDR3 here is CASSFHGKANTEAFF. In nucleotides, the CDR3 is TGTGCCAGCAGCTTTCATGGGAAGGCGAACACTGAAGCTTTCTTT.

The chain employs TRBV24-1 and TRBJ2-5; 7 bases map to TRBD2. Trimming took 9 bases from V and 1 from J; bases not matched to a gene: 7. The CDR3 spans 14 residues. The germline CDR1 and CDR2 sequences are KGHDR and SFDVKD. The CDR3 nucleotides are TGTGCCACCCAAGGGAGGGGTGGCCAAGAGACCCAGTACTTC. Amino acids: CATQGRGGQETQYF.